This passage covers 20 T cell receptor beta chains from one sample sequenced in a study of T cells in localized non-small cell lung cancer. Sequencing was performed with immunoSEQ multiplex PCR; in TCRdb, only in-frame clones are kept and a portion is missing. The sample lists about 750 clones, around a fifth occurring once. The sample consisted of normal lung tissue next to the tumor, taken before any cancer treatment. The receptors come from a female donor over 55 with stage I lung adenocarcinoma.

This clone was detected once. The V call is TRBV19, the J call TRBJ2-3; 11 bases agree with TRBD2. Germline V CDR1 and CDR2: LNHDA, SQIVND (reference sequence). Trimming removed 4 bases from V and 0 bases from J; junction bases left unmatched: 6. This CDR3 is built from 17 residues. CDR3 in DNA: TGTGCCAGTAGTACCACTAGCGGGAGTGCTAGCACAGATACGCAGTATTTT. Protein product: CASSTTSGSASTDTQYF.

In its sample, this clone was seen a few times. The chain joins TRBV4-1 to TRBJ2-5; 7 nucleotides match TRBD2. V lost 0 bases, J lost 9 bases, and 7 bases stayed unmatched. The germline V gene has CDR1 MGHRA and CDR2 YSYEKL. The CDR3 consists of 14 residues. CDR3 nucleotide sequence: TGCGCCAGCAGCCAAGATCTAGCGGCCACGGCCCAGTACTTC. Residues: CASSQDLAATAQYF.

CDR3 bases: TGCGCCAGCAGCCAACGGGAGGGAGGTGAGCAGTTCTTC. Its translation: CASSQREGGEQFF. This rearrangement joins TRBV1 to TRBJ2-1; the tabulated D call, TRBD2, remains unverified against the DNA. TRBV1 is a pseudogene. This CDR3 is built from 13 residues.

CDR3: CAISENPPGQVLTDTQYF. CDR3 DNA: TGTGCCATCAGTGAGAATCCCCCGGGACAGGTCCTGACAGATACGCAGTATTTT. This sequence joins TRBV10-3 and TRBJ2-3, with 8 bases matching TRBD1. With 2 bases clipped from V and 3 bases from J, the junction kept 13 bases outside the gene matches. CDR1 is ENHRY and CDR2 is SYGVKD in the germline V gene. CDR3 length equals 18 residues.

A few counts support this clone. This chain uses TRBV11-3 with TRBJ2-4, with D unresolved. Germline V lookup: CDR1 SGHNT, CDR2 YENEEA. The CDR3 spans 16 residues. The ends were cut back, 2 bases at V and 2 bases at J, with 13 bases in the middle. CDR3 DNA: TGTGCCAGCAGCTTAACCAGGACGCTTACCAAAAACATTCAGTACTTC. This gives the protein CASSLTRTLTKNIQYF. The full variable domain, rest sourced from reference TRBV11-3 and TRBJ2-4, is EAGVVQSPRYKIIEKKQPVAFWCNPISGHNTLYWYLQNLGQGPELLIRYENEEAVDDSQLPKDRFSAERLKGVDSTLKIQPAELGDSAVYLCASSLTRTLTKNIQYFGAGTRLSVL.

This clone occurred a few times. V gene TRBV5-1 combines with J gene TRBJ2-1, with 13 bases fitting TRBD2. The V gene's germline CDR1 is SGHRS and CDR2 YFSETQ. This CDR3 is built from 17 residues. V shed 4 bases, J shed 9 bases, and the junction held 13 bases outside the gene matches. This CDR3 is CASSQLLLAGGPGEQFF. DNA for the CDR3: TGCGCCAGCAGCCAGCTCCTACTAGCGGGGGGGCCGGGTGAGCAGTTCTTC.

This clone was counted between two and nine times. This chain uses TRBV28 with TRBJ1-2; TRBD1 is a possible D gene (6 bases). Trimming took off 6 bases at V and 5 bases at J, with 16 bases between the two ends. This CDR3 has 14 residues. CDR1 and CDR2 from the germline V gene are MDHEN and SYDVKM. The CDR3 nucleotides are TGTGCCAGCAGGAGGGAACAGGGTTTTTATGGCTACACCTTC. Translated, it gives CASRREQGFYGYTF.

By sample fraction, this clone is large. V gene TRBV9 combines with J gene TRBJ2-5; D gene uncertain. Germline CDR1 is SGDLS and CDR2 is YYNGEE. This CDR3 is built from 12 residues. Trimming stripped 5 bases from V and 2 bases from J, with 7 bases between. As DNA, the CDR3 is TGTGCCAGCAGTGTCTCGCAAGAGACCCAGTACTTC. This encodes CASSVSQETQYF.

This clone is large. The chain employs TRBV30 and TRBJ2-7; D is unclear. The CDR3 sequence is 13 residues long. Germline assignment: CDR1 GTSNPN and CDR2 SVGIG (reference sequence). Trimming shortened V by 0 bases and J by 3 bases, and 9 bases separated the two germline ends. CDR3 amino acids: CAWSVSANYEQYF. CDR3 bases: TGTGCCTGGAGTGTATCGGCAAACTACGAGCAGTACTTC. Looking up the rest from reference TRBV30 and TRBJ2-7 gives the full variable domain: SQTIHQWPATLVQPVGSPLSLECTVEGTSNPNLYWYRQAAGRGLQLLFYSVGIGQISSEVPQNLSASRPQDRQFILSSKKLLLSDSGFYLCAWSVSANYEQYFGPGTRLTVT.

This chain uses TRBV28 with TRBJ2-7; 9 positions match TRBD1. V shed 2 bases, J shed 4 bases, and the junction held 9 bases outside the gene matches. Germline V gene data show CDR1 as MDHEN and CDR2 as SYDVKM. This CDR3 comprises 16 residues. CDR3 amino acids: CASSLMGGQGRYEQYF. CDR3 coding DNA: TGTGCCAGCAGTTTAATGGGAGGACAGGGGAGGTACGAGCAGTACTTC.

This clone was seen only a few times. The chain combines TRBV19 with TRBJ2-6; D perhaps matches TRBD1 (6 bases). Germline CDR1 LNHDA, CDR2 SQIVND (reference sequence). This CDR3 has 17 amino acids. V was shortened by 5 bases and J by 1 base, with 15 bases between the two germline ends. CDR3 residues: CASSLRTDLSGANVLTF. CDR3 coding DNA: TGTGCCAGTAGTTTGCGGACAGACCTTTCTGGGGCCAACGTCCTGACTTTC.

As concerns this clone: Germline and junction disagree at one end, which may indicate a read error. The chain employs TRBV29-1 and TRBJ2-1, with 7 bases matching TRBD1. Looked up from germline, CDR1 is SQVTM and CDR2 is ANQGSEA. This CDR3 has 12 residues. CDR3 in amino acids: CSVEGQADEQFF. The CDR3 coding sequence is TGCAGCGTGGAAGGACAGGCGGATGAGCAGTTCTTC.

The rearrangement uses TRBV18 and TRBJ1-3; D remains unclear. The length of the CDR3 is 16 residues. Trimming cost V 1 base and J 0 bases, with 10 bases left between them. Germline CDR1 is KGHSH and CDR2 is LQKENI. Here the CDR3 reads CASSPLEKSSGNTIYF. CDR3 coding DNA: TGTGCCAGCTCACCACTTGAGAAGAGCTCTGGAAACACCATATATTTT.

This clone showed up just a few times. The rearrangement joins TRBV19 to TRBJ1-1, with unresolved D. This CDR3 contains 11 residues. The V gene lost 4 bases and the J gene lost 5 bases, with 5 bases spanning the gap. Germline V gene lookup returns CDR1 LNHDA and CDR2 SQIVND (reference sequence). CDR3 nucleotides: TGTGCCAGTAGTACGAAGACTGAAGCTTTCTTT. Its translation: CASSTKTEAFF.

This clone was seen only a few times. CDR3 coding DNA: TGTGCCAGCAGTTCCGGTAGCGGGAGCGCCTACAATGAGCAGTTCTTC. Its protein is CASSSGSGSAYNEQFF. This chain links TRBV11-3 with TRBJ2-1, with 9 bases aligning to TRBD2. CDR1 and CDR2 (germline): SGHNT, YENEEA. The V and J ends lost 6 bases and 2 bases, in that order; junction bases with no gene match: 8. CDR3 length: 16 residues.

This clone appeared a single time. This rearrangement joins TRBV19 to TRBJ1-2; 12 bases line up with TRBD1. The CDR3 totals 12 residues. The germline V gene has CDR1 LNHDA and CDR2 SQIVND (reference sequence). Trimming cost V 5 bases and J 10 bases; bases outside gene matches: 2. The CDR3 bases are TGTGCCAGTAGTGGGACAGGGGGCACCTACACCTTC. Amino acid sequence: CASSGTGGTYTF. Full variable domain (remainder filled in from reference TRBV19 and TRBJ1-2): DGGITQSPKYLFRKEGQNVTLSCEQNLNHDAMYWYRQDPGQGLRLIYYSQIVNDFQKGDIAEGYSVSREKKESFPLTVTSAQKNPTAFYLCASSGTGGTYTFGSGTRLTVV.

This clone turned up a few times. This rearrangement joins TRBV6-8 to TRBJ2-7, with 10 positions matching TRBD2. Germline V lookup: CDR1 MNHGY, CDR2 SAAAGT. The CDR3 totals 15 residues. V lost 2 bases, J lost 5 bases, and 6 bases stayed unmatched. The CDR3 loop is CASSYRAGGLDEQYF. The DNA of the CDR3 is TGTGCCAGCAGTTACAGAGCGGGAGGGCTCGACGAGCAGTACTTC.

The chain employs TRBV28 and TRBJ1-5; no reliable D call. CDR1 and CDR2 from the germline V gene are MDHEN and SYDVKM. CDR3 length: 13 amino acids. Trimming pared 3 bases from V and 5 bases from J, leaving 8 bases between. The CDR3 here is CASSFTEDQPQHF. CDR3 coding DNA: TGTGCCAGCAGTTTTACCGAGGATCAGCCCCAGCATTTT.

The CDR3: CASSITAGGNEKLFF. In DNA form, the CDR3 reads TGTGCCAGTAGTATTACGGCAGGGGGTAATGAAAAACTGTTTTTT. V gene TRBV19 combines with J gene TRBJ1-4; 7 nucleotides line up with TRBD1. V lost 3 bases, J lost 4 bases, and 5 bases stayed unmatched. The CDR3 spans 15 residues. The germline V gene has CDR1 LNHDA and CDR2 SQIVND (reference sequence).

The chain links TRBV6-8 to TRBJ2-1; D may be TRBD2 (5 bases). Germline values: CDR1 MNHGY, CDR2 SAAAGT. Trimming removed 4 bases from V and 2 bases from J, with 12 bases in between. The CDR3 is 15 amino acids. CDR3 coding DNA: TGTGCCAGCAGTTCCCTCGGGAAGACCTACAATGAGCAGTTCTTC. Protein product: CASSSLGKTYNEQFF.